These 21 T cell receptor beta chains originate from one sample sequenced in a study of blood T cell repertoires in COVID-19. The repertoire was sequenced with immunoSEQ multiplex PCR; TCRdb's copy has only in-frame clones and lacks some. In the table there are about 150,000 clones, approximately 88% of which are singletons. Material: peripheral blood. Every receptor here comes from a man aged 18 to 35 with active or convalescent COVID-19.

The gene calls are TRBV11-2 and TRBJ2-2; the match to TRBD2 covers 9 bases. Germline CDR1 and CDR2: SGHAT and FQNNGV. V shed 5 bases, J shed 5 bases, and the junction held 6 bases outside the gene matches. This CDR3 has 15 residues. CDR3 DNA: TGTGCCAGCAGCCACGCGGGGGGGCGAACCGGGGAGCTGTTTTTT. Its protein is CASSHAGGRTGELFF.

This clone was found a few times. This chain links TRBV5-4 with TRBJ2-3; TRBD2 aligns across 7 bases. The CDR3 has 14 residues. The J segment lost 1 base and the V segment lost 2 bases, leaving 1 base of the junction unmatched. Germline CDR1 is SGHNT and CDR2 is YYREEE (reference sequence). The CDR3 nucleotides read TGTGCCAGCAGCTTTGGGGGGGGCACAGATACGCAGTATTTT. It translates to CASSFGGGTDTQYF.

V and J are TRBV18 and TRBJ1-5; no definite D call. The CDR3 is 13 amino acids. The V end lost 6 bases, the J end lost 7 bases, and 13 bases lay between the germline ends. Germline CDR1 reads KGHSH; CDR2 reads LQKENI. CDR3 amino acids: CASSESVGQPQHF. The CDR3 DNA sequence: TGTGCCAGCTCGGAATCAGTCGGGCAGCCCCAGCATTTT.

The rearrangement joins TRBV11-2 to TRBJ2-6; D not resolved. With 5 bases removed from V and 0 bases from J, the gap between germline ends came to 8 bases. CDR3 size: 15 residues. Looked up from germline, CDR1 is SGHAT and CDR2 is FQNNGV. The CDR3 coding sequence is TGTGCCAGCAGCCTCAGGTACTCTGGGGCCAACGTCCTGACTTTC. This encodes CASSLRYSGANVLTF.

The rearrangement joins TRBV10-3 to TRBJ1-5; 7 bases agree with TRBD1. This CDR3 has 14 amino acids. Germline V CDR1 and CDR2: ENHRY, SYGVKD. The junction had 5 bases not matched to a gene; V was cut back by 6 bases and J by 3 bases. In DNA form, the CDR3 reads TGTGCCATCAGCCCGGGACAGTACAATCAGCCCCAGCATTTT. Its translation is CAISPGQYNQPQHF.

V is TRBV30 and J is TRBJ2-1, with D possibly being TRBD1 (6 bases). From germline, CDR1 is GTSNPN and CDR2 SVGIG (reference sequence). This CDR3 is built from 12 residues. Trimming pared 2 bases from V and 12 bases from J, leaving 14 bases between. CDR3 protein: CAWSSQGWGQFF. The CDR3 bases are TGTGCCTGGAGTTCACAGGGCTGGGGGCAGTTCTTC.

The chain employs TRBV10-1 and TRBJ2-5; tentatively, D is TRBD2 (7 bases). There are 15 residues in the CDR3. In germline, CDR1 is WNHNN, CDR2 SYGVQD (reference sequence). Trimming took 4 bases from V and 1 from J, leaving 13 bases between them. CDR3 sequence (DNA): TGCGCCAGCAGTGCCGGGGGGCGACCCCAAGAGACCCAGTACTTC. It encodes CASSAGGRPQETQYF.

This chain uses TRBV14 with TRBJ2-7; D remains ambiguous. The CDR3 contains 14 residues. Germline V CDR1 and CDR2: SGHDN, FVKESK. V was trimmed by 1 base and J by 3 bases, leaving 10 bases between them. CDR3 sequence: CASSQVGAIYEQYF. CDR3 bases: TGTGCCAGCAGCCAAGTCGGAGCTATCTACGAGCAGTACTTC. Using reference TRBV14 and TRBJ2-7 for the parts outside the CDR3, the full variable domain is EAGVTQFPSHSVIEKGQTVTLRCDPISGHDNLYWYRRVMGKEIKFLLHFVKESKQDESGMPNNRFLAERTGGTYSTLKVQPAELEDSGVYFCASSQVGAIYEQYFGPGTRLTVT.

The rearrangement joins TRBV2 to TRBJ2-7; possible D gene TRBD1, 5 bases. This CDR3 comprises 13 residues. The V gene's germline CDR1 is SNHLY and CDR2 FYNNEI. The V and J ends lost 5 bases and 1 base respectively, with 9 bases between them. CDR3 in DNA: TGTGCCAGCAGTCTCCAGGGTTCCTACGAGCAGTACTTC. Translating it yields CASSLQGSYEQYF.

The chain has TRBV27 and TRBJ2-7, with 8 bases that match TRBD1. The V gene's germline CDR1 is MNHEY and CDR2 SMNVEV (reference sequence). The CDR3 is 14 amino acids. Trimming removed 3 bases from V and 6 bases from J; junction bases left unmatched: 7. CDR3 DNA sequence: TGTGCCAGCAGTTTGGGGCAGGGGGCCCTCGAGCAGTACTTC. Translating it yields CASSLGQGALEQYF.

The V gene is TRBV9, the J gene TRBJ1-2; TRBD1 might be the D (5 bases). Germline CDR1 SGDLS, CDR2 YYNGEE. V lost 0 bases, J lost 8 bases, and 14 bases lay in between. The CDR3 has 14 amino acids. The CDR3 sequence is CASSVAGPQGGYTF. Written as DNA, the CDR3 is TGTGCCAGCAGCGTAGCCGGGCCCCAGGGAGGCTACACCTTC.

The chain employs TRBV20-1 and TRBJ2-1; D unclear. The CDR3 is 10 amino acids. The germline V and J ends were trimmed by 5 bases and 5 bases, with 4 bases remaining between them. Germline lookup yields CDR1 DFQATT and CDR2 SNEGSKA (reference sequence). Here the CDR3 DNA reads TGCAGTGCTTCGGACAATGAGCAGTTCTTC. Translated, it gives CSASDNEQFF.

By share, this clone counts as medium-sized. The chain couples TRBV10-3 to TRBJ2-7, with 7 nucleotides matching TRBD1. This CDR3 comprises 13 residues. Germline CDR1 ENHRY, CDR2 SYGVKD. Unmatched junction bases numbered 3, after V lost 5 bases and J lost 2 bases. DNA for the CDR3: TGTGCCATCAGTTTGGACAGGACCTACGAGCAGTACTTC. This sequence encodes CAISLDRTYEQYF.

The chain carries TRBV3-1 (or the pseudogene TRBV3-2) and TRBJ1-2; 8 nucleotides align to TRBD1. Trimming cost V 3 bases and J 8 bases; bases outside gene matches: 8. The germline V gene encodes CDR1 LGHDT and CDR2 YNNKEL (reference sequence). There are 14 residues in the CDR3. The CDR3 loop reads CASSQIGQGVGYTF. DNA for the CDR3: TGTGCCAGCAGCCAGATTGGACAGGGCGTAGGCTACACCTTC.

This clone has only a few counts. This chain connects TRBV2 to TRBJ1-4; TRBD1 matches 9 bases. The V segment lost 5 bases and the J segment 6 bases; nucleotides outside the gene matches: 4. Germline loops: CDR1 SNHLY, CDR2 FYNNEI. This CDR3 has 14 amino acids. The CDR3 loop reads CASSTGTGHEKLFF. The CDR3 DNA reads as TGTGCCAGCAGTACCGGGACAGGGCATGAAAAACTGTTTTTT. Together with reference TRBV2 and TRBJ1-4, the CDR3 gives the full variable domain: EPEVTQTPSHQVTQMGQEVILRCVPISNHLYFYWYRQILGQKVEFLVSFYNNEISEKSEIFDDQFSVERPDGSNFTLKIRSTKLEDSAMYFCASSTGTGHEKLFFGSGTQLSVL.

The V and J genes are TRBV5-8 and TRBJ2-5; 13 bases map to TRBD2. The CDR3 spans 16 residues. The trim removed 4 bases at V and 4 bases at J, leaving 7 bases unmatched. Germline V gives CDR1 SGHTS, CDR2 YDEGEE. The CDR3 reads CASSAGTSGVVETQYF. The CDR3 region has the DNA TGTGCCAGCAGCGCGGGGACTAGCGGGGTCGTAGAGACCCAGTACTTC.

This clone is a singleton in its sample. This chain joins TRBV28 and TRBJ2-1; D gene unclear. In germline, CDR1 is MDHEN, CDR2 SYDVKM. The CDR3 loop spans 15 amino acids. Trimming took 4 bases from V and 0 from J, leaving 10 bases between them. The CDR3 bases are TGTGCCAGCAGTTACCACATCAGCTCCTACAATGAGCAGTTCTTC. This gives the protein CASSYHISSYNEQFF.

In its sample, this clone was seen a few times. The V gene is TRBV6-1, the J gene TRBJ2-7; weak D call: TRBD2 (5 bases). The V end was cut by 2 bases, the J end by 0 bases, with 14 bases between. Looked up from germline, CDR1 is MNHNS and CDR2 is SASEGT. The CDR3 totals 16 residues. In DNA, the CDR3 is TGTGCCAGCAGTGAAAGTATAGGCGGGTTCTCCTACGAGCAGTACTTC. Translated, it gives CASSESIGGFSYEQYF.

The chain couples TRBV5-1 to TRBJ1-2; D gene uncertain. Trimming removed 4 bases from V and 6 bases from J, with 16 bases in between. CDR1 and CDR2 from the germline V gene are SGHRS and YFSETQ. The CDR3 consists of 14 residues. The CDR3 DNA reads TGCGCCAGCAGCCTACTCTCTCAGGTGGATGGCTACACCTTC. This sequence encodes CASSLLSQVDGYTF.

The rearrangement joins TRBV6-5 to TRBJ2-3, with 13 bases that match TRBD2. CDR3 length equals 14 residues. V shed 8 bases and J 4 bases; nucleotides not matched to a gene: 3. CDR1 and CDR2 from the germline V gene are MNHEY and SVGAGI. For the CDR3, the DNA is TGTGCCAGCGGACTAGCGGGGGTCGCAGATACGCAGTATTTT. Translating gives CASGLAGVADTQYF.

The V gene is TRBV10-3, the J gene TRBJ2-5; D is undetermined. CDR3 length: 13 amino acids. Trimming removed 4 bases at V and 2 bases at J, with 8 bases between. Per the germline V gene, CDR1 is ENHRY and CDR2 is SYGVKD. DNA of the CDR3: TGTGCCATCAGTGGGCAGTTACAAGAGACCCAGTACTTC. It specifies CAISGQLQETQYF.